Listed below are T cell receptor beta chains from one sample, sequenced in a study of brain T cells in children with intractable seizures. The repertoire was sequenced with immunoSEQ multiplex PCR; TCRdb's copy has only in-frame clones and lacks some. Of about 340,000 clones listed, over 90% were seen once; the top ten hold about 6%. Sequencing used peripheral blood, obtained about 5 months after surgery. All receptors come from a boy in the first two years of life with tuberous sclerosis and intractable seizures. Each CDR3 is given with its conserved first and last residue. Rows give clone size only sometimes, using once, few, many, or a class for an expanded clone.

j_gene | abundance | v_gene | CDR3aa
TRBJ1-5 | few | TRBV2 | CASSGGGQPQHF
TRBJ1-2 | once | TRBV19 | CASSIQGAGYTF
TRBJ2-3 | NA | TRBV13 | CASSLEGLSTDTQYF
TRBJ1-2 | NA | TRBV30 | CAWSVSGYGYTF
TRBJ2-3 | NA | TRBV3-1/TRBV3-2 | CASSQLGTDTQYF
TRBJ1-2 | NA | TRBV19 | CASSIEEGMGGYTF
TRBJ2-3 | NA | TRBV7-2 | CASSPRAGGGTDTQYF
TRBJ2-5 | NA | TRBV4-2 | CASSQGAGAVQETQYF
TRBJ1-2 | NA | TRBV6-1 | CASSEPGGNGYTF
TRBJ1-3 | NA | TRBV2 | CASSGEGATGNTIYF
TRBJ2-7 | NA | TRBV28 | CASSFSTGTGDPYEQYF
TRBJ1-5 | NA | TRBV27 | CASSRGGFSNQPQHF
TRBJ2-1 | NA | TRBV5-1 | CASSMDSSYNEQFF
TRBJ2-2 | NA | TRBV7-8 | CASSFPRDRGSGELFF
TRBJ1-1 | NA | TRBV10-3 | CAISGTGRNTEAFF
TRBJ1-5 | NA | TRBV27 | CASSLQGINQPQHF
TRBJ1-2 | NA | TRBV11-2 | CASSLRQGARGYTF
TRBJ1-4 | NA | TRBV5-6 | CASSALATNEKLFF
TRBJ2-7 | once | TRBV29-1 | CSVGQGSGEQYF
TRBJ2-1 | NA | TRBV5-8 | CASSLLGPFNEQFF
TRBJ2-2 | NA | TRBV2 | CATQTFNGELFF
TRBJ1-5 | few | TRBV6-2/TRBV6-3 | CASSYSSQGHQPQHF
TRBJ2-5 | NA | TRBV14 | CASSRVTRSQETQYF
TRBJ1-2 | NA | TRBV7-3 | CASSEGETANYGYTF
TRBJ2-5 | few | TRBV5-4 | CAYLRLAGGQETQYF
TRBJ2-3 | NA | TRBV11-2 | CASSRGSGHPQDTQYF
TRBJ2-7 | NA | TRBV11-3 | CASSLVYEQYF
TRBJ2-5 | NA | TRBV7-2 | CASSLAGTREETQYF
TRBJ1-2 | NA | TRBV3-1/TRBV3-2 | CASSQGVSYTF